Listed here are 27 T cell receptor beta chains from one sample, sequenced in a study of Graves' ophthalmopathy and Graves' hyperthyroidism. RNA served as the template for amplifying TCR beta CDR3 regions. HTBI primers were used in a first-round RT-PCR, which preceded a second-round multiplex PCR. MiXCR was run by TCRdb on the multiplex PCR reads, yielding one entry per CDR3 protein. The data contain 900,000 to 1,200,000 distinct CDR3 sequences, 36% of them seen just once; the ten biggest clones take up more than 9.5%. The sample was peripheral blood or thyroid tissue (not recorded which). These receptors were collected from an adult man with Graves' hyperthyroidism.

This sequence joins TRBV4-3 and TRBJ1-2; no clear D gene. V was clipped by 0 bases and J by 5 bases, with 19 bases between them. Germline V gene data show CDR1 as LGHNA and CDR2 as YSLEER. The CDR3 length is 17 residues. CDR3 bases: TGCGCCAGCAGCCAAGATCGCAAGTGTCAGAGTCGGTATGGCTACACCTTC. It yields the protein CASSQDRKCQSRYGYTF.

This clonotype was detected ten times or more. The chain combines TRBV19 with TRBJ1-1; D is undetermined. This CDR3 spans 17 amino acids. Germline V lookup: CDR1 LNHDA, CDR2 SQIVND (reference sequence). Trimming stripped 3 bases from V and 2 bases from J, with 19 bases between. CDR3 sequence reads: CASSMSGPGGLNTEAFF. In DNA, the CDR3 is TGTGCCAGTAGTATGTCTGGACCGGGCGGGCTTAACACTGAAGCTTTCTTT. The full variable domain, completed using reference TRBV19 and TRBJ1-1, is DGGITQSPKYLFRKEGQNVTLSCEQNLNHDAMYWYRQDPGQGLRLIYYSQIVNDFQKGDIAEGYSVSREKKESFPLTVTSAQKNPTAFYLCASSMSGPGGLNTEAFFGQGTRLTVV.

Concerning this clonotype itself: At one end, the junction sequence differs from germline, possibly due to a read error. The chain employs TRBV10-3 and TRBJ2-6; D call uncertain. The V gene's germline CDR1 is ENHRY and CDR2 SYGVKD. CDR3 size: 9 residues. The CDR3 nucleotides read TGTGCCATCAGTGAGTCGGATAGGTTT. Translating it yields CAISESDRF.

The gene calls are TRBV9 and TRBJ2-2, with 10 nucleotides matching TRBD2. CDR3 length: 19 residues. With V trimmed by 0 bases and J by 4 bases, 12 bases remained unmatched. Germline CDR1 SGDLS, CDR2 YYNGEE. Here the CDR3 reads CASSVDPLGLAAGTGELFF. DNA for the CDR3: TGTGCCAGCAGCGTAGACCCCCTTGGACTAGCGGCCGGCACCGGGGAGCTGTTTTTT. Using reference TRBV9 and TRBJ2-2 for the parts outside the CDR3, the full variable domain is DSGVTQTPKHLITATGQRVTLRCSPRSGDLSVYWYQQSLDQGLQFLIQYYNGEERAKGNILERFSAQQFPDLHSELNLSSLELGDSALYFCASSVDPLGLAAGTGELFFGEGSRLTVL.

This clonotype was counted only a few times. The chain joins TRBV15 to TRBJ2-6; TRBD1 aligns across 8 bases. Germline CDR1 is LNHNV and CDR2 is YYDKDF (reference sequence). The CDR3 is 15 residues long. V trimming: 4 bases; J trimming: 9 bases; junction bases outside the gene matches: 8. Written as DNA, the CDR3 is TGTGCCACCAGCAATCAGGTGGACAGGGTCAACGTCCTGACTTTC. Residues: CATSNQVDRVNVLTF.

The J gene is TRBJ1-2, the V gene TRBV12-3 or TRBV12-4, with D uncertain. This CDR3 comprises 12 residues. The DNA for the CDR3 is TGTGCTACATCCAATGGAGACTTGGGCTACACCTTC. This encodes CATSNGDLGYTF.

This clonotype was counted at least ten times. V and J are TRBV29-1 and TRBJ1-1; 8 bases line up with TRBD1. Germline V gene data show CDR1 as SQVTM and CDR2 as ANQGSEA. V gave up 8 bases and J gave up 0 bases; unmatched junction bases: 2. The CDR3 length is 12 residues. DNA for the CDR3: TGCAGCACGGGACAGGTGAACACTGAAGCTTTCTTT. Its translation is CSTGQVNTEAFF.

V usage is TRBV12-3 or TRBV12-4 and J usage is TRBJ1-5, with D unclear. CDR3 length: 13 amino acids. V lost 5 bases to trimming and J lost 6 bases, with 11 bases between them. The CDR3 loop is CASSEVWVQPQHF. In DNA form, the CDR3 reads TGTGCCAGCAGTGAAGTATGGGTTCAGCCCCAGCATTTT.

This chain joins TRBV12-3 or TRBV12-4 and TRBJ2-2; TRBD1 agrees at 7 bases. There are 17 residues in the CDR3. With V trimmed by 7 bases and J by 0 bases, 11 bases remained unmatched. CDR3 residues: CASIDRAGTANTGELFF. The CDR3 region has the DNA TGTGCCAGCATCGATAGGGCCGGGACAGCGAACACCGGGGAGCTGTTTTTT.

This sequence joins TRBV20-1 and TRBJ2-5; D uncertain. This CDR3 is 11 amino acids long. Germline values: CDR1 DFQATT, CDR2 SNEGSKA (reference sequence). V lost 5 bases and J lost 2, with 6 bases in between. The CDR3 here is CSADGQETQYF. The CDR3 bases are TGCAGTGCTGACGGTCAAGAGACCCAGTACTTC.

This clonotype was counted once. CDR3 protein: CSVEETENTEAFF. CDR3 DNA: TGCAGCGTTGAAGAGACAGAGAACACTGAAGCTTTCTTT. The chain employs TRBV29-1 and TRBJ1-1; tentative D call: TRBD1 (5 bases). The V end was cut by 0 bases, the J end by 1 base, with 6 bases between. The germline gives CDR1 SQVTM, CDR2 ANQGSEA. The CDR3 has 13 residues. Using reference TRBV29-1 and TRBJ1-1 for the parts outside the CDR3, the full variable domain is SAVISQKPSRDICQRGTSLTIQCQVDSQVTMMFWYRQQPGQSLTLIATANQGSEATYESGFVIDKFPISRPNLTFSTLTVSNMSPEDSSIYLCSVEETENTEAFFGQGTRLTVV.

A remark on this clonotype: One junction end disagrees with the germline gene, perhaps due to a read error. The chain is built from TRBV5-1 and TRBJ1-2; 8 nucleotides align to TRBD1. CDR1 SGHRS and CDR2 YFSETQ come from the germline V gene. CDR3 length: 13 amino acids. Written as DNA, the CDR3 is TGTGCCAGCAGGCCCGGGACAGGATCTGGCTACACCTTC. Translated: CASRPGTGSGYTF.

The chain combines TRBV20-1 with TRBJ1-2; D gene uncertain. Per the germline V gene, CDR1 is DFQATT and CDR2 is SNEGSKA (reference sequence). The CDR3 sequence is 13 residues long. V lost 0 bases and J 1 base, leaving 6 bases between the germline ends. The CDR3 reads CSAREPNNYGYTF. The CDR3 DNA reads as TGCAGTGCTAGAGAACCGAATAACTATGGCTACACCTTC.

A few counts support this clonotype. The V and J genes are TRBV4-3 and TRBJ1-3; D gene uncertain. Germline V lookup: CDR1 LGHNA, CDR2 YSLEER. The CDR3 contains 16 residues. Trimming removed 0 bases from V and 0 bases from J, with 9 bases in between. The CDR3 protein is CASSQDSGSSGNTIYF. DNA for the CDR3: TGCGCCAGCAGCCAAGATTCCGGCAGCTCTGGAAACACCATATATTTT.

The DNA for the CDR3 is TGTGCCAGCAGCTACGACTCCCTCGGAAGGGGGGGCTACACCTTC. It translates to CASSYDSLGRGGYTF. The chain links TRBV5-6 to TRBJ1-2; D perhaps matches TRBD1 (6 bases). V lost 3 bases and J 8 bases, leaving 20 bases between the germline ends. Germline-derived CDR1 and CDR2 are SGHDT and YYEEEE. The CDR3 runs to 15 residues.

This clonotype has ten or more counts. The V call is TRBV7-9, the J call TRBJ1-3, with 8 bases aligning to TRBD1. The CDR3 runs to 17 residues. V dropped 4 bases and J dropped 4; count of bases not matched to a gene: 12. Germline V gene lookup returns CDR1 SEHNR and CDR2 FQNEAQ (reference sequence). The CDR3 spells CASSSRTGIFGGNTIYF. The CDR3 nucleotides read TGTGCCAGCAGCTCCAGGACAGGGATCTTCGGAGGAAACACCATATATTTT.

This clonotype was recorded a few times. The gene calls are TRBV12-3 or TRBV12-4 and TRBJ1-5; TRBD1 is a possible D gene (6 bases). V lost 6 bases, J lost 7 bases, and 13 bases lay in between. The CDR3 has 13 amino acids. The CDR3 coding sequence is TGTGCCAGCAGGGAACAGGGCCAGCAGCCCCAGCATTTT. As protein: CASREQGQQPQHF.

The table lists this clonotype with many counts. The chain uses TRBV6-5 and TRBJ1-2; D is unclear. This CDR3 is 11 amino acids long. Per the germline V gene, CDR1 is MNHEY and CDR2 is SVGAGI. The V gene lost 6 bases and the J gene lost 2 bases, with 4 bases spanning the gap. Written as DNA, the CDR3 is TGTGCCAGCAGACCCAACTATGGCTACACCTTC. Its translation: CASRPNYGYTF.

The sample holds many counts of this clonotype. V is TRBV7-9 and J is TRBJ2-5; 7 bases match TRBD2. Germline trimming cut 5 bases from V and 4 bases from J; bases unmatched to any gene: 16. The CDR3 totals 17 residues. CDR1 is SEHNR, CDR2 FQNEAQ, per germline (reference sequence). The CDR3 reads CASSPDVPAGLGETQYF. The CDR3 nucleotides read TGTGCCAGCAGCCCCGATGTTCCAGCGGGGTTGGGAGAGACCCAGTACTTC.

In this sample, this clonotype turned up once. The chain joins TRBV3-1 to TRBJ1-1, with 8 bases that match TRBD1. The CDR3 spans 16 residues. Unmatched junction bases numbered 13, after V lost 4 bases and J lost 6 bases. CDR1 and CDR2 (germline): LGHDT, YNNKEL (reference sequence). The CDR3 reads CASSPLGQGKVSEAFF. The CDR3 DNA reads as TGTGCCAGCAGCCCATTAGGACAGGGAAAGGTATCTGAAGCTTTCTTT.

Ten or more counts support this clonotype. The J gene is TRBJ1-5, the V gene TRBV27, with a possible D match to TRBD1 (6 bases). This CDR3 has 14 amino acids. Per the germline V gene, CDR1 is MNHEY and CDR2 is SMNVEV (reference sequence). Trimming removed 6 bases at V and 3 bases at J, with 12 bases between. CDR3 sequence reads: CASSLGGTNQPQHF. DNA of the CDR3: TGTGCCAGCAGCTTAGGGGGAACCAATCAGCCCCAGCATTTT.

This clonotype came up a few times. J is TRBJ1-4 and V is TRBV2; 7 bases match TRBD1. With 9 bases clipped from V and 4 bases from J, the junction kept 5 bases outside the gene matches. CDR1 is SNHLY, CDR2 FYNNEI, per germline. The CDR3 is made up of 13 amino acids. The CDR3 DNA reads as TGTGCCAGGGGGGACAGACATAATGAAAAACTGTTTTTT. As protein: CARGDRHNEKLFF.

As for this clonotype: This may be a read error: a much more frequent sequence differs by one nucleotide. The chain recombines TRBV2 with TRBJ1-1; 7 nucleotides match TRBD1. Per the germline V gene, CDR1 is SNHLY and CDR2 is FYNNEI. The CDR3 sequence is 12 residues long. CDR3 amino acids: CDLQGRDTEAFF. Here the CDR3 DNA reads TGTGACTTACAGGGGCGCGACACTGAAGCTTTCTTT.

This clonotype was recorded at least ten times. V gene TRBV7-3 combines with J gene TRBJ2-7; D is perhaps TRBD1 (5 bases). Looked up from germline, CDR1 is SGHTA and CDR2 is FQGTGA. This CDR3 spans 14 amino acids. Trimming removed 7 bases at V and 2 bases at J, with 15 bases between. The CDR3 DNA reads as TGTGCCAGCACCCCCGCACAGGCGCCCTACGAGCAGTACTTC. Its translation: CASTPAQAPYEQYF.

In this sample, this clonotype turned up a few times. This chain uses TRBV30 with TRBJ1-3; D may be TRBD1 (5 bases). Germline CDR1 GTSNPN, CDR2 SVGIG (reference sequence). V was cut by 5 bases and J by 1 base, with 15 bases left in between. This CDR3 region has 15 residues. CDR3: CAWWGRGKSGNTIYF. DNA for the CDR3: TGTGCCTGGTGGGGCCGGGGGAAGTCTGGAAACACCATATATTTT.

In this sample, this clonotype turned up many times. The chain combines TRBV6-5 with TRBJ1-5; no definite D call. From germline, CDR1 is MNHEY and CDR2 SVGAGI. V was cut by 6 bases and J by 3 bases, with 9 bases left in between. CDR3 length: 13 amino acids. The CDR3 loop is CASSTGDNQPQHF. In nucleotides, the CDR3 is TGTGCCAGCAGCACCGGGGACAATCAGCCCCAGCATTTT.

The rearrangement uses TRBV7-9 and TRBJ2-7; 7 nucleotides line up with TRBD1. Germline V lookup: CDR1 SEHNR, CDR2 FQNEAQ (reference sequence). Germline trimming cut 5 bases from V and 6 bases from J; bases unmatched to any gene: 7. The CDR3 is 13 residues long. The CDR3 region has the DNA TGTGCCAGCAGCATCGGGACAGAGGCCGAGCAGTACTTC. Its protein product is CASSIGTEAEQYF.